This T cell receptor beta chain appears in the sequencing data of a study of vaccination and CD4 T cells after COVID-19. Concerning this clonotype: Its matching antigen is unknown.

An Oncomine TCR Beta short-read assay was used to sequence the DNA from cultured CD4+ T cells. TCRdb reprocessed the PCR reads with MiXCR, giving one entry per CDR3 protein. This table has approximately 6,600 distinct CDR3 sequences, about 20% appearing once. V dropped 4 bases and J dropped 0 bases, with 8 bases sitting between them. The CDR3 length is 14 residues. CDR1 is SGHNT, CDR2 YYREEE, per germline (reference sequence). The treatment: 10-day PBMC culture with coronavirus spike peptide pools or control peptides (ViraFEST assay). The chain has TRBV5-4 and TRBJ1-3; no firm D call. This receptor was taken from a human donor who had recovered from COVID-19. This specimen was CD4+ T cells from blood, cultured in vitro, taken after SARS-CoV-2 vaccination. The CDR3 spells CASSQQSSGNTIYF. For the CDR3, the DNA is TGTGCCAGCAGCCAACAGAGCTCTGGAAACACCATATATTTT. The complete variable domain, with remaining parts taken from reference TRBV5-4 and TRBJ1-3, reads ETGVTQSPTHLIKTRGQQVTLRCSSQSGHNTVSWYQQALGQGPQFIFQYYREEENGRGNFPPRFSGLQFPNYSSELNVNALELDDSALYLCASSQQSSGNTIYFGEGSWLTVV.